Listed below are T cell receptor beta chains from one sample, sequenced in a study of shared clonotypes between healthy human individuals. Here immunoSEQ multiplex PCR was the method, and the copy in TCRdb shows in-frame clones only, minus some. The table has 500,000 to 700,000 clones, around 95% seen once. Material for sequencing was naive CD8+ T cells sorted from blood. These TCRs come from a woman in her twenties or thirties in good health. CDR3s include the opening cysteine and the closing phenylalanine or tryptophan. D genes are given only for firm matches.

D	J	length	V	CDR3
TRBD1	TRBJ2-7	16	TRBV27	CATQPATGEASFEQYF
NA	TRBJ2-2	13	TRBV9	CASSPRGAGELFF
NA	TRBJ1-1	15	TRBV29-1	CSVDPSGMRKGEAFF
NA	TRBJ2-2	15	TRBV5-4	CASSLIGGGDGELFF
NA	TRBJ2-4	14	TRBV11-2	CASSLPAGFYIQYF
NA	TRBJ2-7	11	TRBV11-2	CASKVPREQYF
NA	TRBJ2-2	14	TRBV28	CASSSFNRAGELFF
TRBD2	TRBJ2-1	12	TRBV7-9	CARAGETHEQFF
NA	TRBJ1-1	13	TRBV27	CASSLQLNTEAFF
NA	TRBJ2-2	14	TRBV11-2	CASSLAADTGELFF
NA	NA	15	TRBV23-1	CASSQSIPGGNEQYF
TRBD1	TRBJ1-5	16	TRBV27	CASSLTTGGAGQPQHF
NA	TRBJ2-1	16	TRBV27	CASREASGQPYNEQFF
NA	TRBJ2-7	14	TRBV13	CASSLGGRAGEQYF
TRBD2	TRBJ2-7	19	TRBV28	CASSLPPGTSGRAPYEQYF
TRBD2	TRBJ2-7	15	TRBV2	CASSEGETSVYEQYF
NA	TRBJ1-2	11	TRBV28	CASSLWYGYTF
NA	TRBJ2-7	15	TRBV11-2	CASSLGQGFDYEQYF
NA	TRBJ1-4	16	TRBV6-1	CASSEYSRGSNEKLFF